This T cell receptor beta chain was captured in a study of blood T cells in healthy people across ages. A J-beta primer mix and a sample-barcoded 5' primer were used in a second PCR of about 7 to 12 cycles. Per-sample output comprised a minimum of 2.5 million paired-end reads containing CDR3. TCRdb redid the calling of the 5' RACE reads with MiXCR, one entry per CDR3 protein. The table includes under 1,100,000 distinct CDR3 sequences, under 30% detected once. Germline V gives CDR1 SGHRS, CDR2 YFSETQ. The germline V and J ends were trimmed by 0 bases and 5 bases, with 11 bases remaining between them. The CDR3 runs 15 residues. The same sample was also used in a study of T cells of mothers and their children. That study adds: Slightly higher, non-significant overlap characterized related mother-child pairs relative to unrelated pairs.

This rearrangement joins TRBV5-1 to TRBJ2-2; D ambiguous. The specimen sequenced was blood. The receptor comes from a girl aged 2-10 years in good health. CDR3: CASSLGTDWTGELFF. DNA of the CDR3: TGCGCCAGCAGCTTGGGGACCGACTGGACCGGGGAGCTGTTTTTT.